This T cell receptor (beta chain) stems from a study of T-cell reconstitution after alpha-beta-depleted transplantation in children. TCRbeta library preparation incorporated unique molecular identifiers. TCRdb re-analysed the PCR reads in MiXCR, keeping a single row per CDR3 protein. Of approximately 190,000 distinct CDR3 sequences in the sample, roughly 6.3% are singletons; the top ten hold roughly 4.5%. Study observations and caveats: There were reportedly several hundred expanded graft clones from which alpha-beta T cells came about two months after transplant. After transplant, high TCRbeta diversity at day 60 in some patients arose from surviving recipient T cells and thymic progenitors.

This clonotype was picked up many times. The antigen remains unidentified. CDR3 size: 12 residues. Germline V gives CDR1 SQVTM, CDR2 ANQGSEA. The V gene lost 5 bases and the J gene lost 5 bases, with 10 bases spanning the gap. This clonotype was sampled from a girl in the first two years of life with combined immunodeficiency, due to receive a stem cell transplant. This chain joins TRBV29-1 and TRBJ2-1; D gene uncertain. The sample was PBMCs, taken before TCRalphabeta/CD19-depleted stem cell transplant. CDR3 nucleotide sequence: TGCAGCGTTCTGGGCCCTCACAATGAGCAGTTCTTC. This sequence encodes CSVLGPHNEQFF.